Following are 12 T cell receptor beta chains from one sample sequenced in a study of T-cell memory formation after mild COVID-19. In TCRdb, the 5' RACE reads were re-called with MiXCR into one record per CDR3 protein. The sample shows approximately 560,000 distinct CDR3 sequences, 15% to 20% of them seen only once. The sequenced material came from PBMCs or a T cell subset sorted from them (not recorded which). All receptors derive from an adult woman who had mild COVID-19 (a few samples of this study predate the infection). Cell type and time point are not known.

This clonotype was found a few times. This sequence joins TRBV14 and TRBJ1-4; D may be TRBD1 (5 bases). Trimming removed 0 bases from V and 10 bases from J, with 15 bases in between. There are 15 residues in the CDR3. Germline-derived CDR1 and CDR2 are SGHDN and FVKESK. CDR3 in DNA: TGTGCCAGCAGCCAAGATCCGGGGCCGGAGGGAAAACTGTTTTTT. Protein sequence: CASSQDPGPEGKLFF.

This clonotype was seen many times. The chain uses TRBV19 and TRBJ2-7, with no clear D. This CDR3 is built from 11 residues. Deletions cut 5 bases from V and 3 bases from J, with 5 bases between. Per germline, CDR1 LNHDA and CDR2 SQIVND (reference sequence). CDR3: CASSVGYEQYF. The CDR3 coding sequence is TGTGCCAGTAGTGTAGGCTACGAGCAGTACTTC.

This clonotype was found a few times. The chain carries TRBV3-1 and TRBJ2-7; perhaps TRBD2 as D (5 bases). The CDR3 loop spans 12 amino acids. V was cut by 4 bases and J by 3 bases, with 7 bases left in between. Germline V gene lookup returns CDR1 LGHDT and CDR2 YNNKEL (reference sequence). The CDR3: CASSRLNYEQYF. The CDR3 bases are TGTGCCAGCAGCCGACTAAACTACGAGCAGTACTTC.

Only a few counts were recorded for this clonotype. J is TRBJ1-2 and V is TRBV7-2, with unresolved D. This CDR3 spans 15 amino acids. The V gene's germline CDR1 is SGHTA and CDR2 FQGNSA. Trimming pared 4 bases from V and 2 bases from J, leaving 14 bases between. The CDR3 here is CASSSPHRGNYGYTF. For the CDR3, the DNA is TGTGCCAGCAGCTCCCCCCACCGGGGAAACTATGGCTACACCTTC.

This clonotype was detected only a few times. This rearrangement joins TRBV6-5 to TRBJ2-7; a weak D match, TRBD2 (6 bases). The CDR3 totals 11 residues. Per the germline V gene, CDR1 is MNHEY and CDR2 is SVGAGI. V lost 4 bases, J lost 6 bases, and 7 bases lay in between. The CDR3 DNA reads TGTGCCAGCAGTTGGGGGGTCGAGCAGTACTTC. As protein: CASSWGVEQYF.

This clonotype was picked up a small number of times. The CDR3 loop reads CASSQDRVGGTEAFF. The DNA of the CDR3 is TGCGCCAGCAGCCAAGATCGGGTAGGGGGTACTGAAGCTTTCTTT. This sequence joins TRBV4-3 and TRBJ1-1; possibly TRBD1 for D (6 bases). From germline, CDR1 is LGHNA and CDR2 YSLEER. The CDR3 runs 15 residues. Trimming took 0 bases from V and 5 from J, leaving 13 bases between them.

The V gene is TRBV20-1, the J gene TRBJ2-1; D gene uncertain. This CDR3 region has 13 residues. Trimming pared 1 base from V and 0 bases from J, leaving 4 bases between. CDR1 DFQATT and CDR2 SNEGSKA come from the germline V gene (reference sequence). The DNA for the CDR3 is TGCAGTGCTAGAGGTTTCTCCTACAATGAGCAGTTCTTC. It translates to CSARGFSYNEQFF.

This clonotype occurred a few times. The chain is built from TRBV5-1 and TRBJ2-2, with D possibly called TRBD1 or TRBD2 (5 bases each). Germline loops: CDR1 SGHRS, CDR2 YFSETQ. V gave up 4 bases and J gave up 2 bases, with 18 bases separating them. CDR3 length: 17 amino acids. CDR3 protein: CASSVSRQGANTGELFF. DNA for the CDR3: TGCGCCAGCAGCGTCTCAAGGCAGGGAGCAAACACCGGGGAGCTGTTTTTT.

In DNA, the CDR3 is TGCAGTGTTATAGACGGCCCGAGTAACTATGGCTACACCTTC. Translated: CSVIDGPSNYGYTF. V is TRBV20-1 and J is TRBJ1-2; unclear D gene. This CDR3 is 14 amino acids long. Germline V lookup: CDR1 DFQATT, CDR2 SNEGSKA (reference sequence). Deletions cut 7 bases from V and 1 base from J, with 16 bases between.

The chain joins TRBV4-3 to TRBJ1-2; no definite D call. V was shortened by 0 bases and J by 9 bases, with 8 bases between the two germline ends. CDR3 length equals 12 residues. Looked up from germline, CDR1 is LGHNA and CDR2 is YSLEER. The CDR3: CASSQDWLSYTF. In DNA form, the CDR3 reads TGCGCCAGCAGCCAAGATTGGCTGAGCTACACCTTC.

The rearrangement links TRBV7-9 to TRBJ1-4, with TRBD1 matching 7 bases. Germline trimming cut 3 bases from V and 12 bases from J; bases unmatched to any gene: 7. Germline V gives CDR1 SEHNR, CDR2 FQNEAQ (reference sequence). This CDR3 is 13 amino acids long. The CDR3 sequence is CASSFSPDRELFF. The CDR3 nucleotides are TGTGCCAGCAGCTTTTCGCCAGACAGGGAACTGTTTTTT.

The CDR3 DNA reads TGCAGCGCCTATTCAGACTCTGGGGCCAACGTCCTGACTTTC. Amino acid sequence: CSAYSDSGANVLTF. The chain employs TRBV29-1 and TRBJ2-6; D ambiguous. Germline V gene data show CDR1 as SQVTM and CDR2 as ANQGSEA. V dropped 7 bases and J dropped 0 bases, with 10 bases sitting between them. The CDR3 runs 14 residues. The full variable domain, completed using reference TRBV29-1 and TRBJ2-6, is SAVISQKPSRDICQRGTSLTIQCQVDSQVTMMFWYRQQPGQSLTLIATANQGSEATYESGFVIDKFPISRPNLTFSTLTVSNMSPEDSSIYLCSAYSDSGANVLTFGAGSRLTVL.